This T cell receptor (beta chain) originates from a study of T cell repertoires in cytomegalovirus infection. About the research overall: Indications came from public TCR beta signatures; they pointed to CMV infection and to a matching HLA type. Study-wide findings and caveats: Individuals carrying CMV plus the relevant HLA were identified by cumulative frequency of public TCR beta families. Dominant in the ex vivo response were TCR beta clonotypes restricted by HLA-C and specific for CMV.

Each CDR3 protein is one row after TCRdb ran MiXCR on the reads. Found here are under 300,000 distinct CDR3 sequences, under 25% of them singletons; the top ten hold about 20%. V gave up 3 bases and J gave up 3 bases, with 15 bases separating them. CDR3 size: 16 residues. Germline V gene sequence: CDR1 KGHSH, CDR2 LQKENI. This clonotype was detected a few times. The antigen is undetermined. The sample consisted of cultured PBMCs, taken from culture after CMV antigen stimulation. The TCR comes from a human donor in good health (CMV status not recorded). Some clones in this sample may be carry-over from other donors' samples. The rearrangement uses TRBV18 and TRBJ1-3; D remains unclear. The CDR3 protein is CASSPRAGNNGNTIYF. For the CDR3, the DNA is TGTGCCAGCTCACCCCGGGCCGGGAATAATGGAAACACCATATATTTT. Together with reference TRBV18 and TRBJ1-3, the CDR3 gives the full variable domain: NAGVMQNPRHLVRRRGQEARLRCSPMKGHSHVYWYRQLPEEGLKFMVYLQKENIIDESGMPKERFSAEFPKEGPSILRIQQVVRGDSAAYFCASSPRAGNNGNTIYFGEGSWLTVV.